This passage covers 15 T cell receptor beta chains from one sample sequenced in a study of identifying expanded T cells in peripheral blood (dated by TCRdb to the late 2010s). Libraries were constructed by the immunoSEQ multiplex PCR assay. TCRdb took this table from immuneACCESS and kept in-frame rearrangements with V and J called. Such tables lack part of the clones; where checked against another copy, unresolved V genes explain under half of the gap, and the rest is unexplained. The sample has more than 50,000 clones on record, over 75% of them singletons. In total, the top ten clones hold about 19% of the sample. The specimen sequenced was blood. These receptor sequences come from a person aged 18 to 69 in good health.

The chain combines TRBV5-6 with TRBJ1-1; TRBD1 agrees at 9 bases. The germline V gene encodes CDR1 SGHDT and CDR2 YYEEEE. The CDR3 is made up of 17 amino acids. V lost 4 bases to trimming and J lost 0 bases; unmatched junction nucleotides: 10. The CDR3 protein is CASSPGTGLHMNTEAFF. The CDR3 DNA sequence: TGTGCCAGCAGCCCCGGGACAGGGCTACACATGAACACTGAAGCTTTCTTT. Together with reference TRBV5-6 and TRBJ1-1, the CDR3 gives the full variable domain: DAGVTQSPTHLIKTRGQQVTLRCSPKSGHDTVSWYQQALGQGPQFIFQYYEEEERQRGNFPDRFSGHQFPNYSSELNVNALLLGDSALYLCASSPGTGLHMNTEAFFGQGTRLTVV.

This chain links TRBV6-5 with TRBJ1-1; the D is unclear. This CDR3 is built from 14 residues. V lost 5 bases to trimming and J lost 6 bases, with 16 bases between them. Germline-derived CDR1 and CDR2 are MNHEY and SVGAGI. The CDR3 sequence is CASSKSDAYSEAFF. As DNA, the CDR3 is TGTGCCAGCAGTAAATCCGACGCCTACTCTGAAGCTTTCTTT.

A remark on this clone: Other DNA sequences of this sample code for an identical CDR3. This CDR3 reads CASSIRQGGTGELFF. The CDR3, as DNA: TGTGCCAGTAGTATCCGGCAGGGAGGGACCGGGGAGCTGTTTTTT. The V call is TRBV19, the J call TRBJ2-2; 7 bases fit TRBD2. There are 15 residues in the CDR3. V lost 3 bases and J lost 5; bases outside the gene matches: 6. The germline CDR1 and CDR2 sequences are LNHDA and SQIVND (reference sequence). Based on the CDR3 plus reference TRBV19 and TRBJ2-2, the full variable domain is DGGITQSPKYLFRKEGQNVTLSCEQNLNHDAMYWYRQDPGQGLRLIYYSQIVNDFQKGDIAEGYSVSREKKESFPLTVTSAQKNPTAFYLCASSIRQGGTGELFFGEGSRLTVL.

This clone was counted only a few times. This CDR3 is also generated by other DNA sequences in the sample. Here the CDR3 DNA reads TGTGCCAGCAGCGTAGGAATGAACACTGAAGCTTTCTTT. Its translation is CASSVGMNTEAFF. This chain uses TRBV9 with TRBJ1-1; D uncertain. The V gene lost 0 bases and the J gene lost 0 bases, with 3 bases spanning the gap. The CDR3 spans 13 residues. Germline V gene lookup returns CDR1 SGDLS and CDR2 YYNGEE.

This chain connects TRBV10-2 to TRBJ2-1, with 11 bases fitting TRBD2. The CDR3 is 16 amino acids. The V segment lost 3 bases and the J segment 3 bases; nucleotides outside the gene matches: 4. Germline V gene lookup returns CDR1 WSHSY and CDR2 SAAADI. CDR3 loop: CASSELAGGFYNEQFF. CDR3 DNA sequence: TGCGCCAGCAGTGAATTAGCGGGGGGGTTCTACAATGAGCAGTTCTTC.

J is TRBJ2-5 and V is TRBV11-2; D could derive from TRBD1 or TRBD2 (5 bases each). V gave up 6 bases and J gave up 5 bases, with 13 bases separating them. The CDR3 has 13 residues. The germline gives CDR1 SGHAT, CDR2 FQNNGV. For the CDR3, the DNA is TGTGCCAGCAGTCCGGGACCTACGGAGACCCAGTACTTC. Encoded protein: CASSPGPTETQYF.

V gene TRBV19 combines with J gene TRBJ1-1, with D hard to call. This CDR3 has 14 residues. The ends were cut back, 3 bases at V and 1 base at J, with 9 bases in the middle. From germline, CDR1 is LNHDA and CDR2 SQIVND (reference sequence). The CDR3 sequence: CASSIRLGNTEAFF. Here the CDR3 DNA reads TGTGCCAGTAGTATTCGCTTGGGGAACACTGAAGCTTTCTTT.

This chain joins TRBV2 and TRBJ2-4; 11 bases fit TRBD2. There are 17 residues in the CDR3. Germline V CDR1 and CDR2: SNHLY, FYNNEI. Losses at the gene ends were 6 bases for V and 0 bases for J; bases not matched to a gene: 7. The CDR3 protein is CASRLSSGGLAKNIQYF. In DNA, the CDR3 is TGTGCCAGCAGATTGTCTAGCGGGGGGCTAGCCAAAAACATTCAGTACTTC. Filled out from reference TRBV2 and TRBJ2-4, the complete variable domain reads EPEVTQTPSHQVTQMGQEVILRCVPISNHLYFYWYRQILGQKVEFLVSFYNNEISEKSEIFDDQFSVERPDGSNFTLKIRSTKLEDSAMYFCASRLSSGGLAKNIQYFGAGTRLSVL.

The V gene is TRBV7-2, the J gene TRBJ2-6; D unresolved. The CDR3 runs 16 residues. Deletions cut 4 bases from V and 0 bases from J, with 10 bases between. CDR1 SGHTA and CDR2 FQGNSA come from the germline V gene. In DNA, the CDR3 is TGTGCCAGCAGCTCAAGGACGGGCTCTGGGGCCAACGTCCTGACTTTC. Translating it yields CASSSRTGSGANVLTF.

The rearrangement uses TRBV19 and TRBJ2-5; D may match TRBD1 or TRBD2 (5 bases each). Looked up from germline, CDR1 is LNHDA and CDR2 is SQIVND (reference sequence). The CDR3 contains 15 residues. The V end was cut by 0 bases, the J end by 2 bases, with 10 bases between. The CDR3 DNA reads TGTGCCAGTAGTATAGACCGGGGACGGCAAGAGACCCAGTACTTC. Its translation is CASSIDRGRQETQYF.

The V call is TRBV6-5, the J call TRBJ1-2, with TRBD1 matching 7 bases. Per germline, CDR1 MNHEY and CDR2 SVGAGI. The CDR3 is 13 residues long. Germline trimming cut 8 bases from V and 1 base from J; bases unmatched to any gene: 4. CDR3 loop: CASYRDSNYGYTF. CDR3 DNA: TGTGCCAGCTACCGGGACAGTAACTATGGCTACACCTTC.

The rearrangement uses TRBV6-1 and TRBJ1-3; tentatively, D is TRBD1 (5 bases). V was clipped by 3 bases and J by 2 bases, with 11 bases between them. This CDR3 spans 15 amino acids. Looked up from germline, CDR1 is MNHNS and CDR2 is SASEGT. This chain's CDR3 is CASSDPRDPGNTIYF. The CDR3 coding sequence is TGTGCCAGCAGTGATCCAAGGGACCCTGGAAACACCATATATTTT.

This chain joins TRBV19 and TRBJ1-3; unclear D gene. V was clipped by 4 bases and J by 2 bases, with 15 bases between them. CDR3 size: 16 residues. Germline V gene lookup returns CDR1 LNHDA and CDR2 SQIVND (reference sequence). This chain's CDR3 is CASSTPRSGPGNTIYF. In DNA form, the CDR3 reads TGTGCCAGTAGTACCCCAAGGTCCGGGCCTGGAAACACCATATATTTT. Full variable domain (outside the CDR3, taken from reference TRBV19 and TRBJ1-3): DGGITQSPKYLFRKEGQNVTLSCEQNLNHDAMYWYRQDPGQGLRLIYYSQIVNDFQKGDIAEGYSVSREKKESFPLTVTSAQKNPTAFYLCASSTPRSGPGNTIYFGEGSWLTVV.

V gene TRBV6-1 combines with J gene TRBJ2-5; D tentatively fits TRBD1 or TRBD2 (5 bases each). This CDR3 is built from 14 residues. V lost 4 bases to trimming and J lost 5 bases, with 14 bases between them. CDR1 and CDR2 (germline): MNHNS, SASEGT. CDR3 nucleotides: TGTGCCAGCAGTGGCTCCGGGGCTGGCGAGACCCAGTACTTC. It codes for CASSGSGAGETQYF.

This clone is classed as medium-sized. V and J are TRBV2 and TRBJ2-7, with a tentative D call TRBD1 (6 bases). Trimming pared 2 bases from V and 3 bases from J, leaving 14 bases between. This CDR3 comprises 15 residues. Germline-derived CDR1 and CDR2 are SNHLY and FYNNEI. CDR3 coding DNA: TGTGCCAGCAGTGAAATTGGACAGTTTAACTACGAGCAGTACTTC. As protein: CASSEIGQFNYEQYF.